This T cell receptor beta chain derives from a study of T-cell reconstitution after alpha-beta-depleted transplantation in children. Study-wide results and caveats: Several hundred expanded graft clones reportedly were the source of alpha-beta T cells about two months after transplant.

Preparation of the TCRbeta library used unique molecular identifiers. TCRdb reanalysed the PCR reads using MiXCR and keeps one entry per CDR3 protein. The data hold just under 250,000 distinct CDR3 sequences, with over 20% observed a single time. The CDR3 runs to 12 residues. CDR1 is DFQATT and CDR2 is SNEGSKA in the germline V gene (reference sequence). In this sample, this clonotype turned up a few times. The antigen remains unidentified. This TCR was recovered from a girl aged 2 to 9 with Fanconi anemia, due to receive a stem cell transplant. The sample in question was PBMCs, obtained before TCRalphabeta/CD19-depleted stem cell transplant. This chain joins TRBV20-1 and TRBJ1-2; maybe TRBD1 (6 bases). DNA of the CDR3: TGCCTGAGGGCAGGGGATGGCTATGGCTACACCTTC. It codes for CLRAGDGYGYTF.